This entry features one TCR beta chain sequence. In the original workflow: Reference gene primer amplification in the assay estimated nucleated cell counts. Some clones are missing from TCRdb's copy, which holds only in-frame ones; the method was immunoSEQ multiplex PCR. From that table come the V and J calls and clone size; the DNA was used to work out D and trimming. The data contain some 99,000 clones, about four fifths of them singletons. CDR1 is MNHEY, CDR2 SVGAGI, per germline. The CDR3 runs 14 residues. Between the trimmed V and J ends, which lost 5 bases and 5 bases, there was a span of 13 bases. The data originate from a study of blood T cell repertoires in COVID-19. As for the study in general: From the United States, Italy and Spain came samples of acute and convalescent COVID-19. Sample material is recorded as cDNA or gDNA derived from T cells, B-cell-depleted T cells, or PBMCs.

The origin of this receptor is a man between 65 and 80 years old with acute or convalescent COVID-19. Sequenced sample: peripheral blood. V is TRBV6-5 and J is TRBJ1-5; possibly TRBD1 for D (6 bases). This CDR3 reads CASSKQGRDQPQHF. The DNA for the CDR3 is TGTGCCAGCAGTAAACAGGGTAGGGATCAGCCCCAGCATTTT.